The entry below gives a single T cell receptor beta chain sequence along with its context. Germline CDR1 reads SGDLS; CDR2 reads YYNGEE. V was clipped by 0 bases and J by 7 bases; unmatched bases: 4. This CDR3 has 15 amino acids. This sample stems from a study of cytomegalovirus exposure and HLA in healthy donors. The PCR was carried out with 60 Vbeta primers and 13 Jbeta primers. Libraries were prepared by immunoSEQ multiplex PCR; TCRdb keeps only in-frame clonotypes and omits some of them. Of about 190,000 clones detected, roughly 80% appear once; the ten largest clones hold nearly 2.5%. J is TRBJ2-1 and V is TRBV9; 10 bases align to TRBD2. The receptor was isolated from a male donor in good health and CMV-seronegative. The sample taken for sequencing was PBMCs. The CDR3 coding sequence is TGTGCCAGCAGCGTAGGGGCTAGCGGGAGTAATGAGCAGTTCTTC. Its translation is CASSVGASGSNEQFF.